The 17 T cell receptor beta chains below come from one sample, sequenced in a study of T cell repertoires in cytomegalovirus infection. TCRdb reprocessed the reads with MiXCR, giving one entry per CDR3 protein. The sample lists about 310,000 distinct CDR3 sequences; 25% were seen once. The antigens for these receptors are not known. The source material was cultured PBMCs, sampled from culture after CMV antigen stimulation. The origin of the receptors is a human donor in good health (CMV status not recorded). Some clones in this sample may be carry-over from other donors' samples.

This clonotype was seen a few times. The chain couples TRBV7-8 to TRBJ2-3; TRBD2 matches 12 bases. Trimming at V came to 3 bases and at J to 7 bases, leaving 5 bases not matched to a gene. Germline V gene data show CDR1 as SGHVS and CDR2 as FQNEAQ. This CDR3 has 15 amino acids. The CDR3 DNA is TGTGCCAGCAGCTTTATTCGGACTAGCGGGAATACGCAGTATTTT. Amino acids: CASSFIRTSGNTQYF.

As regards this clonotype: In this CDR3 the conserved last residue, phenylalanine or tryptophan, is missing, so a read error is likely. The gene calls are TRBV24-1 and TRBJ2-1, with 11 bases fitting TRBD1. The length of the CDR3 is 16 residues. V lost 3 bases to trimming and J lost 7 bases; unmatched junction nucleotides: 7. The germline V gene encodes CDR1 KGHDR and CDR2 SFDVKD. The DNA of the CDR3 is TGTGCCACCAGTGATCCACCGGGACAGGGGGGTAATGAGCAGTTCATC. Residues: CATSDPPGQGGNEQFI.

This clonotype was recorded once. The rearrangement joins TRBV2 to TRBJ2-3; D might be TRBD2 (5 bases). The germline gives CDR1 SNHLY, CDR2 FYNNEI. With 6 bases removed from V and 3 bases from J, the gap between germline ends came to 16 bases. This CDR3 region has 15 residues. The CDR3 DNA sequence: TGTGCCAGCAGCCCATTCCTTAGCGCGACAGATACGCAGTATTTT. This gives the protein CASSPFLSATDTQYF.

This clonotype came up a few times. The chain employs TRBV28 and TRBJ2-7, with a weak D call TRBD1 (5 bases). V was clipped by 3 bases and J by 2 bases, with 14 bases between them. The CDR3 contains 15 residues. CDR1 is MDHEN, CDR2 SYDVKM, per germline. CDR3 residues: CASSLERQMPYEQYF. The CDR3 DNA is TGTGCCAGCAGTTTGGAGCGACAGATGCCCTACGAGCAGTACTTC.

The chain couples TRBV4-3 to TRBJ2-1, with TRBD2 as a possible D gene (6 bases). CDR1 LGHNA and CDR2 YSLEER come from the germline V gene. V shed 4 bases and J shed 9 bases, with 22 bases lying between them. The CDR3 length is 16 residues. The CDR3 nucleotides are TGCGCCAGCAGCCCCACGAGTCCTCAATGGGGAGGTGAGCAGTTCTTC. Its protein product is CASSPTSPQWGGEQFF.

This chain joins TRBV7-2 and TRBJ2-1; D not certain. CDR1 is SGHTA and CDR2 is FQGNSA in the germline V gene. Trimming took off 10 bases at V and 5 bases at J, with 15 bases between the two ends. The length of the CDR3 is 13 residues. For the CDR3, the DNA is TGTGCCAACCGTAAGGTAGCCCACAATGAGCAGTTCTTC. Translation: CANRKVAHNEQFF.

In this sample, this clonotype turned up a few times. The chain employs TRBV6-2 or TRBV6-3 and TRBJ2-7; 7 bases fit TRBD2. Trimming took 6 bases from V and 0 from J; bases not matched to a gene: 5. CDR1 and CDR2 from the germline V gene are MNHEY and SVGEGT. CDR3 length: 14 amino acids. The CDR3: CASREASGSYEQYF. The CDR3 nucleotides read TGTGCCAGCAGGGAAGCTAGCGGCTCCTACGAGCAGTACTTC.

The chain combines TRBV7-6 with TRBJ2-1; D is perhaps TRBD2 (6 bases). CDR3 length: 15 amino acids. Germline V gene lookup returns CDR1 SGHVS and CDR2 FNYEAQ. The CDR3 here is CDGSYGSYRDNEQFF. The CDR3 DNA sequence: TGTGACGGCAGCTACGGGAGTTATAGGGATAATGAGCAGTTCTTC.

This clonotype has ten or more counts. V usage is TRBV12-5 and J usage is TRBJ2-1, with 10 nucleotides matching TRBD2. Germline V gene data show CDR1 as LGHNT and CDR2 as FRNRAP. The CDR3 runs 15 residues. The V and J ends lost 1 base and 3 bases, in that order; junction bases with no gene match: 0. The CDR3 DNA reads TGTGCTAGTGGTTTGGGACTAGCGGGCTACAATGAGCAGTTCTTC. Translating it yields CASGLGLAGYNEQFF. The variable domain in full, completed from reference TRBV12-5 and TRBJ2-1, reads DARVTQTPRHKVTEMGQEVTMRCQPILGHNTVFWYRQTMMQGLELLAYFRNRAPLDDSGMPKDRFSAEMPDATLATLKIQPSEPRDSAVYFCASGLGLAGYNEQFFGPGTRLTVL.

The V and J genes are TRBV9 and TRBJ2-1, with 12 bases fitting TRBD2. V shed 1 base, J shed 5 bases, and the junction held 4 bases outside the gene matches. The CDR3 contains 16 residues. The germline V gene has CDR1 SGDLS and CDR2 YYNGEE. Here the CDR3 DNA reads TGTGCCAGCAGCGTAACTTGGACTAGCGGGAACAATGAGCAGTTCTTC. Translated: CASSVTWTSGNNEQFF.

The rearrangement uses TRBV4-1 and TRBJ2-5, with no clear D. In germline, CDR1 is MGHRA, CDR2 YSYEKL. The CDR3 contains 13 residues. V was shortened by 1 base and J by 5 bases, with 8 bases between the two germline ends. CDR3 nucleotide sequence: TGCGCCAGCAGCCAAGGGATCGTCGAGACCCAGTACTTC. Translated: CASSQGIVETQYF.

This clonotype has a handful of counts. This chain connects TRBV19 to TRBJ2-1, with no clear D. Trimming took 8 bases from V and 9 from J, leaving 8 bases between them. The germline gives CDR1 LNHDA, CDR2 SQIVND (reference sequence). This CDR3 region has 10 residues. The CDR3 sequence: CASGPGEQFF. In DNA form, the CDR3 reads TGTGCCAGTGGACCGGGTGAGCAGTTCTTC.

The chain uses TRBV7-2 and TRBJ2-3; 7 nucleotides match TRBD1. V was pared by 1 base and J by 5 bases, with 9 bases of the junction left unmatched. This CDR3 contains 16 residues. Germline V gene data show CDR1 as SGHTA and CDR2 as FQGNSA. The CDR3 nucleotides read TGTGCCAGCAGCTTAGGCCAGGGGGTTGGTGAAGATACGCAGTATTTT. The encoded protein is CASSLGQGVGEDTQYF.

This clonotype was recorded a few times. The V and J genes are TRBV20-1 and TRBJ2-3; 7 bases align to TRBD2. The V and J ends lost 6 bases and 4 bases, in that order; junction bases with no gene match: 10. The CDR3 has 14 residues. Germline CDR1 is DFQATT and CDR2 is SNEGSKA (reference sequence). CDR3 DNA: TGCAGTGCCTTAGTGGGCGGGAGTTCAGATACGCAGTATTTT. Its protein product is CSALVGGSSDTQYF.

The chain is built from TRBV6-1 and TRBJ2-2; no clear D gene. The CDR3 consists of 14 residues. V was shortened by 2 bases and J by 2 bases, with 6 bases between the two germline ends. CDR1 and CDR2 (germline): MNHNS, SASEGT. CDR3 DNA: TGTGCCAGCAGTGAACTTGGTAACACCGGGGAGCTGTTTTTT. Protein product: CASSELGNTGELFF.

The chain is built from TRBV12-3 or TRBV12-4 and TRBJ1-5, with a weak D call TRBD1 (5 bases). This CDR3 contains 12 residues. V dropped 5 bases and J dropped 9 bases, with 11 bases sitting between them. The CDR3: CASSGGTRPQHF. The CDR3 DNA reads as TGTGCCAGCAGTGGGGGGACGCGGCCCCAGCATTTT.

V gene TRBV6-2 or TRBV6-3 combines with J gene TRBJ2-7; 10 bases map to TRBD2. The V gene end was trimmed by 0 bases and the J gene end by 0 bases; junction bases not matched to a gene: 8. This CDR3 has 18 residues. Germline values: CDR1 MNHEY, CDR2 SVGEGT. DNA for the CDR3: TGTGCCAGCAGTTACTCAACACCTGGACTAGCGGCCTCCTACGAGCAGTACTTC. This translates into CASSYSTPGLAASYEQYF.